The 3 T cell receptor beta chains in this list originate from one sample, sequenced in a study of blood T cell repertoires in COVID-19. Clones were read by immunoSEQ multiplex PCR, and TCRdb kept only the in-frame ones, dropping some. Among fewer than 200,000 clones, approximately 77% were seen once, and the ten largest hold 15% to 20%. Material for sequencing was PBMCs or T cells enriched from blood (not recorded which). These TCRs come from a man aged 55-75 years who had recovered from COVID-19.

This chain links TRBV6-4 with TRBJ1-1; possibly TRBD1 for D (5 bases). The germline gives CDR1 MRHNA, CDR2 SNTAGT. The CDR3 length is 13 residues. The V end was cut by 6 bases, the J end by 1 base, with 9 bases between. The CDR3 bases are TGTGCCAGCAGAGACGGACAGAACACTGAAGCTTTCTTT. Residues: CASRDGQNTEAFF.

J is TRBJ2-1 and V is TRBV14; perhaps TRBD1 as D (6 bases). This CDR3 comprises 17 residues. Germline CDR1 is SGHDN and CDR2 is FVKESK. V was trimmed by 2 bases and J by 1 base, leaving 15 bases between them. CDR3 coding DNA: TGTGCCAGCAGCCAACCCTATACAGGGTGGTCCTACAATGAGCAGTTCTTC. Amino acids: CASSQPYTGWSYNEQFF.

This clone is a singleton in its sample. Here the CDR3 reads CASSLGEDSPLHF. The CDR3 coding sequence is TGTGCCAGCAGCTTAGGGGAGGATTCACCCCTCCACTTT. V gene TRBV7-3 combines with J gene TRBJ1-6; D unclear. V shed 2 bases and J shed 8 bases, with 7 bases lying between them. Germline V CDR1 and CDR2: SGHTA, FQGTGA. The CDR3 extends over 13 amino acids.